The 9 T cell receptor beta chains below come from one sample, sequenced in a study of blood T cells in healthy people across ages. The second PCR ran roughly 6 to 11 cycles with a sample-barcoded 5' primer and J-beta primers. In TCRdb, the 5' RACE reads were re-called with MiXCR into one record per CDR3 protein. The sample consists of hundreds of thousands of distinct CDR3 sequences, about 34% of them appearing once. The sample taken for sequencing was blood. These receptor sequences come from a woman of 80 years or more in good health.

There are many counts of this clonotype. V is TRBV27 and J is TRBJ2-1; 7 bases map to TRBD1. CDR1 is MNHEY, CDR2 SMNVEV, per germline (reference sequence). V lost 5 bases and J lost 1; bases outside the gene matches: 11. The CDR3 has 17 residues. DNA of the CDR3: TGTGCCAGCAGTCCGGATCGGACAGGTTGGTCCTACAATGAGCAGTTCTTC. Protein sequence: CASSPDRTGWSYNEQFF.

Here the CDR3 DNA reads TGCAGTGCTAAAAGCGGGGGGGACGGGGGCTCCAATGAGCAGTACTTC. Protein product: CSAKSGGDGGSNEQYF. The rearrangement uses TRBV20-1 and TRBJ2-7; 10 bases line up with TRBD2. V trimming: 4 bases; J trimming: 7 bases; junction bases outside the gene matches: 16. Germline V gene lookup returns CDR1 DFQATT and CDR2 SNEGSKA (reference sequence). The length of the CDR3 is 16 residues.

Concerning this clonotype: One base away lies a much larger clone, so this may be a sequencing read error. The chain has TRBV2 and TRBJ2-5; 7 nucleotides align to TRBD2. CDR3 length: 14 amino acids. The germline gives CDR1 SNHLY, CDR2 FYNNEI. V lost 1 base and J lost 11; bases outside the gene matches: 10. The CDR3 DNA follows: TGTGCCAGCAGTGAAGAGCGGGGTAGATATGAGCAGTACTTC. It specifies CASSEERGRYEQYF.

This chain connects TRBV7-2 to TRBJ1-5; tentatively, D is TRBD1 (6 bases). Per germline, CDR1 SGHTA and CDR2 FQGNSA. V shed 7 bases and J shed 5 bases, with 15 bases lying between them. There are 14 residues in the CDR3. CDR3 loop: CASTSTGSHQPQHF. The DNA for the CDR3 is TGTGCCAGCACCTCGACAGGCTCCCATCAGCCCCAGCATTTT.

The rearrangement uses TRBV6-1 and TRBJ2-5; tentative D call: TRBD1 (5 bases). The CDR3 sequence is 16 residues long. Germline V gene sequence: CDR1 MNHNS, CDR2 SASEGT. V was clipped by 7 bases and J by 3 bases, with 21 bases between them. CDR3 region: CASTILTGAGKETQYF. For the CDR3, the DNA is TGTGCCAGCACCATTTTAACTGGGGCAGGGAAAGAGACCCAGTACTTC.

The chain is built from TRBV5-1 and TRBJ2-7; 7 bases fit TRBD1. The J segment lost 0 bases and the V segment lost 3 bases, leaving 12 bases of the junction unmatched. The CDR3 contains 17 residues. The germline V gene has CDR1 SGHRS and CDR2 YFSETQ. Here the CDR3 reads CASSSLHLGQVSYEQYF. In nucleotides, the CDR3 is TGCGCCAGCAGCTCCTTACACCTCGGACAGGTCTCCTACGAGCAGTACTTC.

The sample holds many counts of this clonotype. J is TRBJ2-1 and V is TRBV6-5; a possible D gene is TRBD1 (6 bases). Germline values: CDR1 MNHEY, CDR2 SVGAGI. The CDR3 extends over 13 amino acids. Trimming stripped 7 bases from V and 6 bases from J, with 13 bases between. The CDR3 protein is CASKLGAGNEQFF. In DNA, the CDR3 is TGTGCCAGCAAACTGGGGGCAGGCAATGAGCAGTTCTTC.

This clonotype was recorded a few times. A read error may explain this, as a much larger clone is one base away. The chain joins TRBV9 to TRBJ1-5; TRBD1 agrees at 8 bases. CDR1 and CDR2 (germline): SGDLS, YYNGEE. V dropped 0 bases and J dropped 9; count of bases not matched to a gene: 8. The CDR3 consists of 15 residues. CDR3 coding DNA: TGTGCCAGCAGCGTAGGACAGGGGTACGGTCCGCCCCAGCATTTT. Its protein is CASSVGQGYGPPQHF.

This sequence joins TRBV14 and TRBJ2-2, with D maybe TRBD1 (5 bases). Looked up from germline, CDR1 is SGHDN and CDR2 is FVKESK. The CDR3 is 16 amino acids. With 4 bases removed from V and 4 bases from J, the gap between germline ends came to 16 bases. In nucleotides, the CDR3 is TGTGCCAGCAGCCTGTACGACAGAAATCCCACCGGGGAGCTGTTTTTT. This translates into CASSLYDRNPTGELFF.